This paragraph covers one T cell receptor beta chain sequence. These data come from a study of blood T cell repertoires in COVID-19. As for the study in general: Specimens from acute and convalescent COVID-19 originated in the United States, Italy and Spain. The cDNA or gDNA used as material had been derived from T cells, B-cell-depleted T cells, or PBMCs.

CDR1 is SGHRS and CDR2 is YFSETQ in the germline V gene. The CDR3 has 14 amino acids. With 3 bases removed from V and 4 bases from J, the gap between germline ends came to 13 bases. In the source study's methods: Reference gene primer amplification gave estimated nucleated cell counts. TCRdb keeps only in-frame clones here, not all; method: immunoSEQ multiplex PCR. V and J calls and clone size follow that table, whereas D and trimming were derived from the DNA. This sample has under 250,000 clones; about 79% occur once, and the top ten carry roughly 8.7%. The chain recombines TRBV5-1 with TRBJ1-1; no clear D. Sample: peripheral blood. The receptor was isolated from a man in his fifties or sixties with active or convalescent COVID-19. CDR3 DNA: TGCGCCAGCAGCTCTTTCGGCGCGGGCACTGAAGCTTTCTTT. Amino acids: CASSSFGAGTEAFF.